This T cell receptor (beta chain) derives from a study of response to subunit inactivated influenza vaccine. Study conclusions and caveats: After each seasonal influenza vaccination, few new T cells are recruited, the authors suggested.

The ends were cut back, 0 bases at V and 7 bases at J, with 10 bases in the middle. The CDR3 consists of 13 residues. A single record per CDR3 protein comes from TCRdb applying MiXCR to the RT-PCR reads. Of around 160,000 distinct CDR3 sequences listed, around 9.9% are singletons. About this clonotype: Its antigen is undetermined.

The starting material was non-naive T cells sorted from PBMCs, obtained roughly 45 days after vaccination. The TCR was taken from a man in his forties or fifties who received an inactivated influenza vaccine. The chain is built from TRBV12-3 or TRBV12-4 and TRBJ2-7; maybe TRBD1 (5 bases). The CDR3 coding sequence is TGTGCCAGCAGTTTAGCTGGGGCTGCAGAGCAGTACTTC. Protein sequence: CASSLAGAAEQYF.